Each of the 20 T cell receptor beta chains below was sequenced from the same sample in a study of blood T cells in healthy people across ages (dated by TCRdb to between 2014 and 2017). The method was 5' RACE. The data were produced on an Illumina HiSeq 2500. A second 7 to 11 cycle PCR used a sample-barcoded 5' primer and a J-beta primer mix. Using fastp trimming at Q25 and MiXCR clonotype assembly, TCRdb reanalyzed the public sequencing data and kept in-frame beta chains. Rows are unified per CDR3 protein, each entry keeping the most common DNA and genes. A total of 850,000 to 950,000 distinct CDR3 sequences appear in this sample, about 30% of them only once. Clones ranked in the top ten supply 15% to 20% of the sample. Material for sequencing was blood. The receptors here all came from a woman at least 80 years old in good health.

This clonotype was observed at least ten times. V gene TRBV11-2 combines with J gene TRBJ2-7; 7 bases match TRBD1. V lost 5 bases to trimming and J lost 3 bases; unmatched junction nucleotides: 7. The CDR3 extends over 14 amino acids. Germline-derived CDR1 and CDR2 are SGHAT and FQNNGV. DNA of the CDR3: TGTGCCAGCAGCCCGCGGACAGGTAACTACGAGCAGTACTTC. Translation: CASSPRTGNYEQYF.

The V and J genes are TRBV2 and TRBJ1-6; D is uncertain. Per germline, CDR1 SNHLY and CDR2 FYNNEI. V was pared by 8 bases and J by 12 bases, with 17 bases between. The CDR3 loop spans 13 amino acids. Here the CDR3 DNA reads TGTGCCAGCTCTACGGCGGGGATTTTACCCCTCCACTTT. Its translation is CASSTAGILPLHF.

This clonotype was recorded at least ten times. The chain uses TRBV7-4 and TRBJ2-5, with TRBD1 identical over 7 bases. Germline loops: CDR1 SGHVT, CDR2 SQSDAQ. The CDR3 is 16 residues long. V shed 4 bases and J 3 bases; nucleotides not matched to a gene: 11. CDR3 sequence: CASSSHSSRGKETQYF. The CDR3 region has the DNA TGTGCCAGCAGCTCTCATTCCAGCAGGGGGAAAGAGACCCAGTACTTC.

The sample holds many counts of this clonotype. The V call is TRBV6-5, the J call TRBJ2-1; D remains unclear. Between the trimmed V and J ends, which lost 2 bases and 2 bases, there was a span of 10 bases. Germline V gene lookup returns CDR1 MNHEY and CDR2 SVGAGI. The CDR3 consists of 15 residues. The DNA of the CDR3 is TGTGCCAGCAGTTACGGGCTAGACCCCTACAATGAGCAGTTCTTC. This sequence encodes CASSYGLDPYNEQFF.

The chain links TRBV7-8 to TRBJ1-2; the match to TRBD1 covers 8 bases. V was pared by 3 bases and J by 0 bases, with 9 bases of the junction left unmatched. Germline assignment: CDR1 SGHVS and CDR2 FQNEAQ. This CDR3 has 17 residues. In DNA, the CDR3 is TGTGCCAGCAGCTTCCATCAGGGGGCGCGGGCTAACTATGGCTACACCTTC. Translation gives CASSFHQGARANYGYTF.

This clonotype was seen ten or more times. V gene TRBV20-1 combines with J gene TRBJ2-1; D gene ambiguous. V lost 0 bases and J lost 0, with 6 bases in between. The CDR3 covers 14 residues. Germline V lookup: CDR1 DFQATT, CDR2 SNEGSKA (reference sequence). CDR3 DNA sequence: TGCAGTGCTAGAGATCCGGGCTCCTACAATGAGCAGTTCTTC. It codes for CSARDPGSYNEQFF.

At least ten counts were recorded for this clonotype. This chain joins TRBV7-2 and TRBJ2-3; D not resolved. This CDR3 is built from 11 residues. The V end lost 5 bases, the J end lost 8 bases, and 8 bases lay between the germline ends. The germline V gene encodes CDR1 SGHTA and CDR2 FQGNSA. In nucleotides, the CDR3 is TGTGCCAGCAGCCCCTCGGTTACGCAGTATTTT. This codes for CASSPSVTQYF.

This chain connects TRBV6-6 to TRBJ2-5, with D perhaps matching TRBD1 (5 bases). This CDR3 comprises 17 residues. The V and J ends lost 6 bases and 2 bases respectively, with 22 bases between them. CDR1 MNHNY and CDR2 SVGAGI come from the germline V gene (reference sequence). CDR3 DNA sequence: TGTGCCAGCAGCTTCGGGCAGGGCAGAAGCTCTCAAGAGACCCAGTACTTC. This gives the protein CASSFGQGRSSQETQYF.

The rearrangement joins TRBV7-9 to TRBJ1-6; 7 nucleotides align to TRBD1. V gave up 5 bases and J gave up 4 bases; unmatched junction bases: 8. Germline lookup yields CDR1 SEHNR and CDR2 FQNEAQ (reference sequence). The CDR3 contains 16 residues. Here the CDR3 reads CASSIIAGGYNSPLHF. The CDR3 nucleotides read TGTGCCAGCAGCATTATAGCAGGGGGGTATAATTCACCCCTCCACTTT.

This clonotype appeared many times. CDR3 nucleotide sequence: TGTGCCAGCAGCTTAGAGAGGGACCCTTCCAATGAGCAGTTCTTC. Translated: CASSLERDPSNEQFF. This chain uses TRBV7-7 with TRBJ2-1, with D perhaps being TRBD1 or TRBD2 (5 bases each). This CDR3 region has 15 residues. The germline CDR1 and CDR2 sequences are SSHAT and FNYEAQ (reference sequence). The V and J ends lost 1 base and 6 bases respectively, with 13 bases between them.

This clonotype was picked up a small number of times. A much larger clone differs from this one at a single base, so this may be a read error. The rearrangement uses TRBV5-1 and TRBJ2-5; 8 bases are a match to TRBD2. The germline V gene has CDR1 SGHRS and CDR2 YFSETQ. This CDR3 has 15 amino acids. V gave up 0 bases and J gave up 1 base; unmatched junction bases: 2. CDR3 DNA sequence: TGCGCCAGCAGCTTGGTAGCGGGGACCCAAGAGACCCAGTACTTC. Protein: CASSLVAGTQETQYF. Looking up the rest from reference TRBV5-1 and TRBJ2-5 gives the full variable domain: KAGVTQTPRYLIKTRGQQVTLSCSPISGHRSVSWYQQTPGQGLQFLFEYFSETQRNKGNFPGRFSGRQFSNSRSEMNVSTLELGDSALYLCASSLVAGTQETQYFGPGTRLLVL.

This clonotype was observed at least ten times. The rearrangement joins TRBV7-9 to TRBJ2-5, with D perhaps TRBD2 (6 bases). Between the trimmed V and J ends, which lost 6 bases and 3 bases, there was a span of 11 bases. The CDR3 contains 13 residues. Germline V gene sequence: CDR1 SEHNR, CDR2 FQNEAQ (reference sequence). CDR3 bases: TGTGCCAGCAGATCGAGGAGGGAAGAGACCCAGTACTTC. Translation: CASRSRREETQYF.

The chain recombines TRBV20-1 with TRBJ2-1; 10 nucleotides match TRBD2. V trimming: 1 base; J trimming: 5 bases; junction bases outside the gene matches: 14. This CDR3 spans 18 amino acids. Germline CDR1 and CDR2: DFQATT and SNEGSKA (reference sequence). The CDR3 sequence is CSARAPGLGLARNNEQFF. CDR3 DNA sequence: TGCAGTGCTAGAGCCCCTGGCTTGGGACTAGCGCGAAACAATGAGCAGTTCTTC.

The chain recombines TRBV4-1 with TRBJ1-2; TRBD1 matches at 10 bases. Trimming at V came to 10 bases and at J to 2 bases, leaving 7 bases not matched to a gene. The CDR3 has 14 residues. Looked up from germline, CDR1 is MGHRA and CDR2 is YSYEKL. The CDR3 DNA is TGCGCCAACAGTCCGGACAGGGGGAACTATGGCTACACCTTC. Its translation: CANSPDRGNYGYTF.

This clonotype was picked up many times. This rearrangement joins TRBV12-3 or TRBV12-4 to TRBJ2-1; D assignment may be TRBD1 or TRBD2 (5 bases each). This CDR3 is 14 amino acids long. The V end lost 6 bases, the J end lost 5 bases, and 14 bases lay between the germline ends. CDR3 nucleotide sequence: TGTGCCAGCAGAACCGGGACCCTAAACAATGAGCAGTTCTTC. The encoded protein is CASRTGTLNNEQFF.

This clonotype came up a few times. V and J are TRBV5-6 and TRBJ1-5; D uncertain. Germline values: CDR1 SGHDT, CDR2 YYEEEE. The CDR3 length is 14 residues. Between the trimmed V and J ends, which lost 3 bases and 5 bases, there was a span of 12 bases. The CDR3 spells CASSSGDTHQPQHF. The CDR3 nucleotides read TGTGCCAGCAGCTCGGGAGACACGCATCAGCCCCAGCATTTT.

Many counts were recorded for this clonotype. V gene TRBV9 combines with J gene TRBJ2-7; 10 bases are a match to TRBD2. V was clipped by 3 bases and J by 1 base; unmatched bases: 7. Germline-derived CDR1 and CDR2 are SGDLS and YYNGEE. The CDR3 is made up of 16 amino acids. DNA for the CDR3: TGTGCCAGCAGCGAGGCGAGCGGGGGGGCGTCCTACGAGCAGTACTTC. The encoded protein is CASSEASGGASYEQYF.

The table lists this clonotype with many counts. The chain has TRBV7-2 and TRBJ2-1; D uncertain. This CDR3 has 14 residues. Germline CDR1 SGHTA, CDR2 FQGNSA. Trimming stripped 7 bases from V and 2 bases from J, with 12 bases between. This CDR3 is CASTPTTPYNEQFF. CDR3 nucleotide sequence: TGTGCCAGCACCCCGACGACCCCCTACAATGAGCAGTTCTTC. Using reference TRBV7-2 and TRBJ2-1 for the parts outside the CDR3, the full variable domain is GAGVSQSPSNKVTEKGKDVELRCDPISGHTALYWYRQSLGQGLEFLIYFQGNSAPDKSGLPSDRFSAERTGGSVSTLTIQRTQQEDSAVYLCASTPTTPYNEQFFGPGTRLTVL.

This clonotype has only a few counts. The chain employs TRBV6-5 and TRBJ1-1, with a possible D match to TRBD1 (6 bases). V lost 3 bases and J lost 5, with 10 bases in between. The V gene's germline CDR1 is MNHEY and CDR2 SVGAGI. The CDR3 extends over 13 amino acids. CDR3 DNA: TGTGCCAGCAGTTATCAGGGGACGACTGAAGCTTTCTTT. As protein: CASSYQGTTEAFF.

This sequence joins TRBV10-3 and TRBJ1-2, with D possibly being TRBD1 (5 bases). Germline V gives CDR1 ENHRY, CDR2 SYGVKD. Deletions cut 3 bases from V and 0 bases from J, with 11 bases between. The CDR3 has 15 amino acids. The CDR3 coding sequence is TGTGCCATCAGTGATCTCTTAGGGGCTAACTATGGCTACACCTTC. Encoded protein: CAISDLLGANYGYTF.